The rows below give T cell receptor beta chains drawn from one sample of a study of cytomegalovirus exposure and HLA in healthy donors. Profiling relied on immunoSEQ multiplex PCR, and the TCRdb table lists in-frame clones only, not all of them. Of 95,000 to 100,000 clones detected, about four fifths appear once; the ten largest clones hold roughly 8.3%. Specimen: PBMCs. The receptor source for this set is a human donor in good health. The CDR3 runs from the conserved cysteine through the conserved F or W. D genes are given only for firm matches. Clone size is given for some rows only: seen once, a few or many times, or a class if the clone is expanded.

v_call: TRBV27
j_call: TRBJ2-2
cdr3_length: 15
clone_size: .
d_call: .
cdr3_nt: TGTGCCAGCAGTTCGGGACACATTTACACCGGGGAGCTGTTTTTT
cdr3_aa: CASSSGHIYTGELFF

v_call: TRBV25-1
j_call: TRBJ2-5
cdr3_length: 14
clone_size: few
d_call: .
cdr3_nt: TGTGCCAGCAGTCACCGAAGGGCAGGGTGGATCCAGTACTTC
cdr3_aa: CASSHRRAGWIQYF

v_call: TRBV29-1
j_call: TRBJ1-2
cdr3_length: 13
clone_size: .
d_call: TRBD1
cdr3_nt: TGCAGCGACGGGACAGGGTGGGCCTATGGCTACACCTTC
cdr3_aa: CSDGTGWAYGYTF

v_call: TRBV27
j_call: TRBJ2-3
cdr3_length: 13
clone_size: .
d_call: .
cdr3_nt: TGTGCCAGCAGTTTGGGCGACACAGATACGCAGTATTTT
cdr3_aa: CASSLGDTDTQYF

v_call: TRBV11-2
j_call: TRBJ2-3
cdr3_length: 12
clone_size: .
d_call: .
cdr3_nt: TGTGCCAGCAGTCGTGCGATGGATACGCAGTATTTT
cdr3_aa: CASSRAMDTQYF

v_call: TRBV21-1
j_call: TRBJ2-1
cdr3_length: 16
clone_size: .
d_call: .
cdr3_nt: TGTGCCAGCAGCGTCCCTCCCAGCAGACTACACAATGAGCAGTTCTTC
cdr3_aa: CASSVPPSRLHNEQFF

v_call: TRBV5-1
j_call: TRBJ1-1
cdr3_length: 14
clone_size: .
d_call: .
cdr3_nt: TGCGCCAGCAGCCAACGCTGGGGCAACACTGAAGCTTTCTTT
cdr3_aa: CASSQRWGNTEAFF

v_call: TRBV27
j_call: TRBJ2-1
cdr3_length: 18
clone_size: .
d_call: .
cdr3_nt: TGTGCCAGCAGTCACCTTAAATCCAGGGTGAACCACTACAATGAGCAGTTCTTC
cdr3_aa: CASSHLKSRVNHYNEQFF

v_call: TRBV10-3
j_call: TRBJ1-2
cdr3_length: 12
clone_size: once
d_call: .
cdr3_nt: TGTGCCATCAGCGGAGACAACTATGGCTACACCTTC
cdr3_aa: CAISGDNYGYTF

v_call: TRBV19
j_call: TRBJ1-2
cdr3_length: 13
clone_size: few
d_call: TRBD1
cdr3_nt: TGTGCCAGTAGTAACAGGGGGCTAATTGGCTACACCTTC
cdr3_aa: CASSNRGLIGYTF

v_call: TRBV5-1
j_call: TRBJ1-5
cdr3_length: 15
clone_size: .
d_call: .
cdr3_nt: TGCGCCAGCAGCTTGGATACAGGTAGCAATCAGCCCCAGCATTTT
cdr3_aa: CASSLDTGSNQPQHF

v_call: TRBV11-1
j_call: TRBJ1-1
cdr3_length: 14
clone_size: .
d_call: .
cdr3_nt: TGTGCCAGCAGCTTAGCCGAGGCCAACACTGAAGCTTTCTTT
cdr3_aa: CASSLAEANTEAFF

v_call: TRBV6-1
j_call: TRBJ1-2
cdr3_length: 15
clone_size: few
d_call: .
cdr3_nt: TGTGCCAGCACCGAAACAGGGCAGATGAACTATGGCTACACCTTC
cdr3_aa: CASTETGQMNYGYTF

v_call: TRBV11-2
j_call: TRBJ1-4
cdr3_length: 14
clone_size: .
d_call: .
cdr3_nt: TGTGCCAGCAGCCTCCTGGACAGTCCGGAAAAACTGTTTTTT
cdr3_aa: CASSLLDSPEKLFF

v_call: TRBV7-9
j_call: TRBJ1-2
cdr3_length: 16
clone_size: .
d_call: TRBD1
cdr3_nt: TGTGCCAGCAGCTTAGGGACAGGGGGCCAAATCTATGGCTACACCTTC
cdr3_aa: CASSLGTGGQIYGYTF

v_call: TRBV27
j_call: TRBJ1-1
cdr3_length: 14
clone_size: .
d_call: TRBD1
cdr3_nt: TGTGCCAGCAGGCCCGGGACAGGGGGCGCGTGGGCTTTCTTT
cdr3_aa: CASRPGTGGAWAFF

v_call: TRBV7-2
j_call: TRBJ2-7
cdr3_length: 15
clone_size: .
d_call: .
cdr3_nt: TGTGCCAGCAGCTTAGTGACGGGGGAGCGAGGCGAGCAGTACTTC
cdr3_aa: CASSLVTGERGEQYF

v_call: TRBV7-2
j_call: TRBJ2-2
cdr3_length: 16
clone_size: .
d_call: .
cdr3_nt: TGTGCCAGCAGCCCGACCGCGGCGGGGAACACCGGGGAGCTGTTTTTT
cdr3_aa: CASSPTAAGNTGELFF

v_call: TRBV18
j_call: TRBJ1-1
cdr3_length: 15
clone_size: .
d_call: .
cdr3_nt: TGTGCCAGCTCACCATATCAGGGGACGAACACTGAAGCTTTCTTT
cdr3_aa: CASSPYQGTNTEAFF

v_call: TRBV5-1
j_call: TRBJ2-5
cdr3_length: 16
clone_size: .
d_call: TRBD2
cdr3_nt: TGCGCCAGCAGCCCCCCGGGACTAGGGGTCCAAGAGACCCAGTACTTC
cdr3_aa: CASSPPGLGVQETQYF

v_call: TRBV27
j_call: TRBJ2-7
cdr3_length: 16
clone_size: .
d_call: TRBD1
cdr3_nt: TGTGCCAGCAGTTTATCTCGGACAGGGAGCTCCTACGAGCAGTACTTC
cdr3_aa: CASSLSRTGSSYEQYF

v_call: TRBV7-2
j_call: TRBJ1-1
cdr3_length: 11
clone_size: .
d_call: .
cdr3_nt: TGTGCCAGCAGCCCCCGCAGGCGAGCTTTCTTT
cdr3_aa: CASSPRRRAFF

v_call: TRBV7-9
j_call: TRBJ2-1
cdr3_length: 17
clone_size: many
d_call: TRBD2
cdr3_nt: TGTGCCAGCAGCTCGACCGGGACTAGCGGGAGGCGCGATGAGCAGTTCTTC
cdr3_aa: CASSSTGTSGRRDEQFF

v_call: TRBV27
j_call: TRBJ2-7
cdr3_length: 13
clone_size: few
d_call: .
cdr3_nt: TGTGCCAGCAGTTCACTACCAAGCTACGAGCAGTACTTC
cdr3_aa: CASSSLPSYEQYF

v_call: TRBV10-3
j_call: TRBJ1-2
cdr3_length: 13
clone_size: .
d_call: TRBD1
cdr3_nt: TGTGCCATCAGTGAATCGACAGGGTTAAGCTACACCTTC
cdr3_aa: CAISESTGLSYTF

v_call: TRBV18
j_call: TRBJ2-6
cdr3_length: 19
clone_size: .
d_call: .
cdr3_nt: TGTGCCAGCTCACCATACCTTCGGGGGTTATCTCCTGGGGCCAACGTCCTGACTTTC
cdr3_aa: CASSPYLRGLSPGANVLTF

v_call: TRBV7-8
j_call: TRBJ1-3
cdr3_length: 16
clone_size: .
d_call: TRBD1
cdr3_nt: TGTGCCAGCAGCTTAGCAGGGGGCATGGCTGGAAACACCATATATTTT
cdr3_aa: CASSLAGGMAGNTIYF

v_call: TRBV6-1
j_call: TRBJ1-2
cdr3_length: 16
clone_size: .
d_call: .
cdr3_nt: TGTGCCAGCAGTGAAGCGCGAGGCTCAATAGTACGGGACTACACCTTC
cdr3_aa: CASSEARGSIVRDYTF

v_call: TRBV7-8
j_call: TRBJ1-5
cdr3_length: 18
clone_size: .
d_call: .
cdr3_nt: TGTGCCAGCAGCCTAAATCGAAGGCAGGTCCCTAGCAATCAGCCCCAGCATTTT
cdr3_aa: CASSLNRRQVPSNQPQHF

v_call: TRBV25-1
j_call: TRBJ1-1
cdr3_length: 13
clone_size: many
d_call: .
cdr3_nt: TGTGCCAGCAGTGAATGGCAGGGCCGGGAAGCTTTCTTT
cdr3_aa: CASSEWQGREAFF

v_call: TRBV19
j_call: TRBJ1-1
cdr3_length: 13
clone_size: .
d_call: .
cdr3_nt: TGTGCCAGTAGTAGGAGGACAGACCTTGAAGCTTTCTTT
cdr3_aa: CASSRRTDLEAFF

v_call: TRBV29-1
j_call: TRBJ2-2
cdr3_length: 10
clone_size: once
d_call: .
cdr3_nt: TGCAGCGTTGCAGCCGGGGAGCTGTTTTTT
cdr3_aa: CSVAAGELFF

v_call: TRBV5-1
j_call: TRBJ2-7
cdr3_length: 16
clone_size: .
d_call: TRBD1
cdr3_nt: TGCGCCAGCAGCTCAGACGCCGGGACAGAATCCTACGAGCAGTACTTC
cdr3_aa: CASSSDAGTESYEQYF

v_call: TRBV19
j_call: TRBJ2-7
cdr3_length: 15
clone_size: .
d_call: TRBD2
cdr3_nt: TGTGCCAGTAGTATTGGGGGGACTAGCAACTACGAGCAGTACTTC
cdr3_aa: CASSIGGTSNYEQYF

v_call: TRBV20-1
j_call: TRBJ1-1
cdr3_length: 11
clone_size: .
d_call: .
cdr3_nt: TGCAGTGCTAGTACGGGGTCTGAAGCTTTCTTT
cdr3_aa: CSASTGSEAFF

v_call: TRBV5-1
j_call: TRBJ2-3
cdr3_length: 17
clone_size: once
d_call: .
cdr3_nt: TGCGCCAGCAGCTCGCTCCTTCGACAGGGAGGCGCAGATACGCAGTATTTT
cdr3_aa: CASSSLLRQGGADTQYF

v_call: TRBV7-7
j_call: TRBJ2-2
cdr3_length: 15
clone_size: once
d_call: TRBD2
cdr3_nt: TGTGCCAGCAGCCCATCTAGCGGAAACACCGGGGAGCTGTTTTTT
cdr3_aa: CASSPSSGNTGELFF

v_call: TRBV18
j_call: TRBJ2-1
cdr3_length: 14
clone_size: .
d_call: .
cdr3_nt: TGTGCCAGCTCACCGGGTAGGGAGGTCAATGAGCAGCTCTTC
cdr3_aa: CASSPGREVNEQLF

v_call: TRBV4-2
j_call: TRBJ2-7
cdr3_length: 15
clone_size: .
d_call: TRBD2
cdr3_nt: TGTGCCAGCAGGCGGACTAGCGGGGGGTCCTACGAGCAGTACTTC
cdr3_aa: CASRRTSGGSYEQYF

v_call: TRBV5-4
j_call: TRBJ2-5
cdr3_length: 13
clone_size: .
d_call: .
cdr3_nt: TGTGCCAGCAGCTTGGCCTCGGGAAAGACCCAGTACTTC
cdr3_aa: CASSLASGKTQYF

v_call: TRBV7-2
j_call: TRBJ1-1
cdr3_length: 13
clone_size: few
d_call: TRBD1
cdr3_nt: TGTGCCAGCAGCGCGGACAGGGATAGGTCGGCTTTCTTT
cdr3_aa: CASSADRDRSAFF

v_call: TRBV5-1
j_call: TRBJ2-3
cdr3_length: 15
clone_size: .
d_call: .
cdr3_nt: TGCGCCAGCAGGTACGGCGGGGGCCCTACAGATACGCAGTATTTT
cdr3_aa: CASRYGGGPTDTQYF